One T cell receptor beta chain is described in this entry. This record belongs to a study of regulatory T cells in long-lasting Graves disease. Indicated time point: newly diagnosed GD, antithyroid drugs for less than 3 months. TCR sequences were obtained from RNA taken from PBMCs. The authors built TCR beta libraries using iRepertoire HTBI primers and Arm-PCR of CDR3 regions. MiXCR, run by TCRdb on the multiplex PCR reads, gives a single entry per CDR3 protein. Of 550,000 to 650,000 distinct CDR3 sequences in the sample, around 16% are singletons; the top ten hold around 12%. These data were also reused for a study on T cells in Graves' hyperthyroidism and ophthalmopathy.

The sequenced sample was peripheral blood mononuclear cells (PBMCs), obtained at new diagnosis, from a patient treated with antithyroid drugs. The source of this sequence is a young man with Graves disease.

The CDR3 DNA follows: TGTGCCAGCAGCTTAGGCCCGGATGAGCAGTTCTTC. Translated: CASSLGPDEQFF. The rearrangement joins TRBV13 to TRBJ2-1, with no clear D. Germline CDR1 is PRHDT and CDR2 is FYEKMQ (reference sequence). V lost 0 bases and J lost 8, with 5 bases in between. This CDR3 comprises 12 residues. Looking up the rest from reference TRBV13 and TRBJ2-1 gives the full variable domain: AAGVIQSPRHLIKEKRETATLKCYPIPRHDTVYWYQQGPGQDPQFLISFYEKMQSDKGSIPDRFSAQQFSDYHSELNMSSLELGDSALYFCASSLGPDEQFFGPGTRLTVL.